Described below is a single T cell receptor beta chain sequence and its context. Its antigen target is currently unknown. No per-base quality is available; no much larger clone lies one base away. The data were obtained in a study of shared clonotypes between healthy human individuals (dated by TCRdb to the early 2020s). With respect to the entire study: The cohort included a few men and two women between 18 and 49 years of age. Blood TCR repertoires of five healthy adults were deeply sequenced to estimate repertoire size and the extent of clonotype sharing between individuals. Between about 0.94 and 10 billion PBMCs per donor were obtained by leukapheresis. To increase sequencing depth and limit assay-specific biases, TCR repertoire library preparation and sequencing were carried out by different laboratories using diverse techniques. Per donor, three plates each were used for CD4 naive and CD4 memory, two for CD8 naive, and one for CD8 memory. The study at large found these results: Because the study included only a small number of donors, the genetic and exposure-history diversity represented was limited. Sampling was limited to blood, and TCR repertoires in tissue likely differ from TCR repertoires in blood. Sharing across a few donors was observed for around 5% of naive CD4, over 3% of naive CD8, 2% to 2.5% of memory CD4, and about 0.38% of memory CD8 clonotypes. Naive subsets generally had larger estimated clonotype richness than memory subsets. Clonotypes shared by all four sorted-subset donors showed higher generation probabilities than non-shared clonotypes. Rarefaction of sorted-subset datasets indicated incomplete sequencing despite the large sequencing depth. Based on pairwise subsampling, the degree of clonotype sharing among donors was expected to be affected by sequencing depth.

TCR CDR3 regions were amplified from genomic DNA by multiplex PCR using the deep immunoSEQ assay. Extracted genomic DNA from each cell subset was distributed evenly across all wells of several immunoSEQ 96-well plates, and each plate was treated as a replicate. Each replicate PCR for sorted subsets received about 200 ng genomic DNA, equal to tens of thousands of T cell genomes. The purified libraries were quantified using a Qubit 3.0 fluorometer, sized with a Bioanalyzer 2100, and then quantified again using the KAPA Library Quantification kit. Every immunoSEQ 96-well plate was sequenced on a separate single-read 150-cycle Illumina NextSeq 550 flow cell. The original pipeline was this. The immunoSEQ output contained only junctional sequences without quality scores, so filtering could not match that applied to full-length reads. To assign V/J genes and CDR3, sequences were annotated using PyIR, a Python wrapper for IgBLAST v1.9, with IMGT germline references. Reads were removed for weak V/J assignments (E-value above 1e-6), missing CDR3, stop codons, out-of-frame junctions, or ambiguous translated residues. V3J clonotypes were defined as sequences sharing the same inferred V gene, J gene, and CDR3 amino acid sequence. Percentage overlap between repertoires was calculated by dividing the number of shared unique clonotypes by the size of the smaller repertoire. Repertoire richness was assessed with RTK rarefaction, the Chao1 estimator, and Recon v2.1 estimates of unobserved clonotypes. Generation probabilities for all TCRbeta clonotypes obtained by the gDNA method from four donors were computed using OLGA. Entries here come from immuneACCESS through TCRdb and include only in-frame sequences with V and J called. Some clones fail to appear in such tables; in the studies checked, an unresolved V gene covers under half of the shortfall, and the cause of the remainder is unknown. V and J calls and clone size are as listed in that table; D and trimming were resolved from the DNA. In this sample the table shows fewer than 2.5 million clones, approximately 93% of which occur a single time. 0.36% of the sample rests with the top ten.

Donors were healthy HIV-negative adults with no recently reported acute infections or vaccinations. Every donor was a Caucasian adult residing in Nashville, Tennessee, USA. CD4+ T cells were enriched by magnetic negative selection; naive cells were then positively selected on CD45RA, and the negative fraction formed the memory subset. Blood was collected by leukapheresis, and PBMCs were isolated by Ficoll-Histopaque density gradient centrifugation and then cryopreserved in liquid nitrogen vapor phase. Analytical flow cytometry was used to check the purity and quantity of each magnetically sorted T cell population. Genomic DNA was isolated from every sorted fraction and measured by UV absorbance on a Nanodrop 2000c. From the germline V gene, CDR1 is MGHRA and CDR2 is YSYEKL. Trimming takes 2 bases off V and 5 bases off J; junction bases not matched to a gene: 9. Its CDR3 holds 17 amino acids, cysteine through phenylalanine. The entry retains the CDR3 DNA only, 51 bases that are in frame from base 1.

This TCR was sampled from a man aged 18 to 29 in good health. Some clones in this sample may be carry-over from other donors' samples. The sequencing sample was made of naive CD4+ T cells from PBMCs. The cell subset or site label here, explained by the study, means: CD45RA+ positively selected. This receptor chain uses TRBV4-1 and TRBJ2-5, with TRBD2 identical over 12 junction bases. The nucleotides are TGCGCCAGCAGCCAATTTGGCCTCCTAGCGGGAGGGGAGACCCAGTACTTC. Its protein is CASSQFGLLAGGETQYF.